This T cell receptor (beta chain) originates from a study of metastatic and nonmetastatic thyroid tumors. Study as a whole: Thyroid patients, malignant and benign, had repertoires compared across blood and tumor or nodule tissue. General study points: Significantly greater TCR beta diversity was reportedly found in malignant thyroid tumors than in benign nodules (in blood and tumor).

Authors' methods: In papillary thyroid cancer, a distant-metastasis classifier was built using CDR3 differences across clinicopathological groups. TCRdb re-called the PCR reads through MiXCR. Here the V and J calls rest on TCRdb's processing, not on the authors' analysis. The top ten clones hold around 3.1% of a sample with tens of thousands of clones, roughly 17% of them seen once. Of note for this clone: Antigen specificity is unknown. Possible read error: a much larger clone is one base away.

Germline V gene data show CDR1 as LGHDT and CDR2 as YNNKEL (reference sequence). The CDR3 covers 15 residues. The junction had 4 bases not matched to a gene; V was cut back by 4 bases and J by 4 bases. No treatment had been given to any patient before thyroid surgery. Sequencing input: blood. The chain combines TRBV3-1 with TRBJ2-2, with 9 bases that match TRBD1. This TCR was sampled from a female donor with papillary thyroid cancer or a benign thyroid nodule (not recorded which). Some clones in this sample may be carry-over from other donors' samples. The CDR3 here is CASSPVTGGTGELFF. DNA of the CDR3: TGTGCCAGCAGCCCCGTGACAGGGGGCACCGGGGAGCTGTTTTTT.